The T cell receptor (beta chain) described here comes from a study of glioma-infiltrating T cells after dendritic cell vaccination (dated by TCRdb to the mid-2010s). Turning to the overall study: The cohort comprised about 15 glioblastoma patients from Phase I and II dendritic cell vaccination trials, 9 newly diagnosed and 6 with recurrent disease. Each patient was given three intradermal dendritic cell vaccine injections, spaced two weeks apart, in the arm below the axilla. Between 2003 and 2012, patients were given autologous tumor lysate-pulsed dendritic cell vaccination. Survival after dendritic cell vaccination was correlated with TCR sequencing metrics such as TIL content and the overlap between tumor and blood repertoires. In glioblastoma patients vaccinated with dendritic cells, deep sequencing of TCR beta CDR3 regions served to measure tumor-infiltrating lymphocyte content and to compare repertoires between tumor and blood. To make the vaccine, monocyte-derived dendritic cells were cultured for about seven days with IL-4 and GM-CSF and then pulsed overnight with autologous tumor lysate. Beyond this particular receptor, the publication reports: The cohort was small and heterogeneous, few patients had complete blood and tumor sets, and even fewer had initial-recurrent tumor pairs. The TCR overlap response model with three groups was called speculative and said to need prospective validation. TCR clonality showed no direct relationship with survival, which suggests that a diverse polyclonal response may be important. After dendritic cell vaccination, a higher estimated pretreatment TIL content predicted longer time to progression and longer overall survival.

Patients were selected for having adequate residual fresh-frozen tumor tissue and more than two years of available survival data. None of the glioblastoma patients carried an isocitrate dehydrogenase mutation, although molecular status otherwise varied. PBMC collection took place before vaccination, two weeks after the third vaccination, and at tumor progression if progression occurred. The Qiagen DNeasy Blood extraction Kit was used to extract genomic DNA. The germline V gene gives CDR1 as MNHNS and CDR2 as SASEGT. From cysteine to phenylalanine, the CDR3 is 15 amino acids long. The sequence is cut down to CDR3 DNA, 45 bases in frame from base 1. V trim: 7 bases; J trim: 2 bases; unmatched bases: 10. Using the immunoSEQ assay, TCRB CDR3 regions were amplified from around 2 micrograms of genomic DNA, or from all available DNA when less than that was on hand. Multiplex PCR used 60 forward primers for TCR V beta segments and 13 reverse primers for J beta segments. To estimate reads per starting template, synthetic control templates were spiked into each sample at limiting dilution. Reads of 87 bp were generated by sequencing on the Illumina HiSeq System. The original pipeline was this. PCR and sequencing errors were removed by a nearest neighbor algorithm that merged closely related sequences. TCR overlap was measured as the percentage of unique tumor TCR beta sequences also present in the same patient's peripheral blood. What TCRdb holds here is the immuneACCESS table cut down to in-frame rearrangements. Part of the clones is not present; checked against another copy, under half of the missing clones reflect an unresolved V gene, and the others are unexplained. V and J calls and clone size are copied from that table; D and trimming were computed from the DNA. The sample has about 92,000 clones on record, over 75% of them singletons. The ten largest account for 15% to 17% of the sample.

Comment on this clone: Its antigen target is currently unknown. Base qualities were left out, and no much larger clone turns up one base away.

This clonotype was obtained from a human donor with glioblastoma. Sequencing was performed on blood, taken before dendritic cell vaccination. The rearrangement joined TRBV6-1 to TRBJ2-7; TRBD1 agrees with 8 junctional bases. The CDR3 region: CASNPLGGQAYEQYF. Here is the DNA: TGTGCCAGCAACCCCCTAGGGGGACAGGCCTACGAGCAGTACTTC.